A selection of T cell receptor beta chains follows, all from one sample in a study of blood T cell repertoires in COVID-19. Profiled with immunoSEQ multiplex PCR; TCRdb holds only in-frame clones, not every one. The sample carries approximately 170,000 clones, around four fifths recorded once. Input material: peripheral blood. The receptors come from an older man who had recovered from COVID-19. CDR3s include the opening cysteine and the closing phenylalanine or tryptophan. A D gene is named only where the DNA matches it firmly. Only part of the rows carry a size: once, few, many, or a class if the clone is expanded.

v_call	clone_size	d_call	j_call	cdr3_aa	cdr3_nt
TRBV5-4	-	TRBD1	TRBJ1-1	CASSFPGGITEAFF	TGTGCCAGCAGCTTCCCAGGGGGCATCACTGAAGCTTTCTTT
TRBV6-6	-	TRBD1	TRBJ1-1	CASTRTGDTEAFF	TGTGCCAGCACACGAACAGGGGACACTGAAGCTTTCTTT
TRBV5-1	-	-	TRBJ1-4	CASSKLATNEKLFF	TGCGCCAGCAGCAAACTTGCAACTAATGAAAAACTGTTTTTT
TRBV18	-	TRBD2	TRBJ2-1	CASSPTSGTYNEQFF	TGTGCCAGCTCACCGACTAGCGGTACCTACAATGAGCAGTTCTTC
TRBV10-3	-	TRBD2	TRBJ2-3	CAIKGLAGSTDTQYF	TGTGCCATCAAGGGTCTAGCGGGAAGCACAGATACGCAGTATTTT
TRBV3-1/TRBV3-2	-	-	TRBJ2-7	CASSQAWQDSYEQYF	TGTGCCAGCAGCCAGGCCTGGCAGGACTCCTACGAGCAGTACTTC
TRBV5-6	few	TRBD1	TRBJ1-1	CASTRQGEGEAFF	TGTGCCAGCACCCGACAGGGGGAGGGTGAAGCTTTCTTT
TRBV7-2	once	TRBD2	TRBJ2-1	CASSLGRESNEQFF	TGTGCCAGCAGCTTAGGGCGGGAGAGCAATGAGCAGTTCTTC
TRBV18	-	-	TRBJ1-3	CASIDSDTIYF	TGTGCCAGCATAGACAGCGACACCATATATTTT
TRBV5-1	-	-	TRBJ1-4	CASSLSAGVNEKLFF	TGCGCCAGCAGCTTGTCTGCGGGAGTAAATGAAAAACTGTTTTTT
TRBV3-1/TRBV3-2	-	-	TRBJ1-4	CASSQTQANEKLFF	TGTGCCAGCAGCCAAACGCAGGCTAATGAAAAACTGTTTTTT
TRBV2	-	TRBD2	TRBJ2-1	CASSGLAGEGNEQFF	TGTGCCAGCAGTGGACTAGCGGGAGAGGGTAATGAGCAGTTCTTC